The sequence of this TCR beta chain was determined in a study of T-cell memory formation after mild COVID-19. Turning to the study itself: Each donor largely had its own TCR clusters.

Notes on this clonotype: The antigen is not known.

Trimming took 6 bases from V and 0 from J; bases not matched to a gene: 4. The CDR3 has 14 amino acids. Germline loops: CDR1 MNHEY, CDR2 SVGAGI. Regarding the study as a whole: The CD4+ clones that contracted clustered mainly within CM and EM, and the CD8+ clones concentrated in EMRA. Day 15 to 85 contractors were CD4/CD8 balanced; later expanders leaned CD4+. Pre-infection memory showed some responding clones, and this suggested that cross-reactive memory joined.

TCRdb used MiXCR to reprocess the 5' RACE reads, holding one entry per CDR3 protein. The sample has 300,000 to 400,000 distinct CDR3 sequences, roughly 15% seen once; the top ten hold 22%. The source is a man aged 18 to 35 who had mild COVID-19 (a few samples of this study predate the infection). Cell type and time point are not known. The chain carries TRBV6-5 and TRBJ2-7, with TRBD1 matching 8 bases. Sequencing was carried out using PBMCs or a T cell subset sorted from them (not recorded which). The CDR3 is CASRSTGGSYEQYF. DNA for the CDR3: TGTGCCAGCAGGTCTACAGGGGGCTCCTACGAGCAGTACTTC.